The 10 T cell receptor beta chains below were found in one sample sequenced in a study of CD8+CD57+ T cells in acquired aplastic anemia. CD8+CD57+ cell expansion, shown by flow cytometry, had occurred in the patients selected for sequencing. CDR3 and TCR beta VDJ profiling relied on a genomic DNA template. MiXCR was run by TCRdb on the reads, yielding one entry per CDR3 protein. This sample yields about half a million distinct CDR3 sequences, of which about a third are seen a single time; less than 0.85% belongs to the top ten. Material for sequencing was sorted CD4+, CD8+, or CD8+CD57+ T cells (not recorded which) from PBMCs. These receptors originate from a human donor with aplastic anemia.

This clonotype has a count of ten or more. This chain connects TRBV6-1 to TRBJ1-2; unclear D gene. CDR1 and CDR2 from the germline V gene are MNHNS and SASEGT. This CDR3 region has 13 residues. Trimming pared 7 bases from V and 4 bases from J, leaving 13 bases between. DNA of the CDR3: TGTGCCAGCACGATGGCTCGGGTCTATGGCTACACCTTC. Its protein product is CASTMARVYGYTF.

A word on this clonotype: A much larger clone sits a single nucleotide away, making a read error possible. The rearrangement uses TRBV19 and TRBJ2-2; TRBD2 is a possible D gene (6 bases). The germline CDR1 and CDR2 sequences are LNHDA and SQIVND (reference sequence). The CDR3 runs 15 residues. In nucleotides, the CDR3 is TGTGCCAGTAGTACGGGCGGGGCCACTACCGGGGAGCTGGTTTTT. Translated: CASSTGGATTGELVF. The whole variable domain, filled in from reference TRBV19 and TRBJ2-2, reads DGGITQSPKYLFRKEGQNVTLSCEQNLNHDAMYWYRQDPGQGLRLIYYSQIVNDFQKGDIAEGYSVSREKKESFPLTVTSAQKNPTAFYLCASSTGGATTGELVFGEGSRLTVL.

This chain links TRBV10-3 with TRBJ1-1, with a weak D call TRBD1 (5 bases). This CDR3 is built from 13 residues. Germline lookup yields CDR1 ENHRY and CDR2 SYGVKD. V was trimmed by 6 bases and J by 0 bases, leaving 8 bases between them. In DNA form, the CDR3 reads TGTGCCATCAGCCGGGACGTGAACACTGAAGCTTTCTTT. It yields the protein CAISRDVNTEAFF.

This clonotype was seen a handful of times. V gene TRBV2 combines with J gene TRBJ1-5, with a possible D match to TRBD1 (5 bases). Trimming removed 5 bases from V and 6 bases from J, with 17 bases in between. The CDR3 consists of 15 residues. Germline V gene sequence: CDR1 SNHLY, CDR2 FYNNEI. The CDR3 DNA reads as TGTGCCAGCAGTTTCCATCCGGCAGGGCGTCAGCCCCAGCATTTT. Protein product: CASSFHPAGRQPQHF.

Concerning this clonotype: This may be a read error, as it is one base from a much larger clone. The J gene is TRBJ2-1, the V gene TRBV24-1, with unresolved D. The CDR3 length is 11 residues. In germline, CDR1 is KGHDR, CDR2 SFDVKD. V was cut by 6 bases and J by 8 bases, with 7 bases left in between. The CDR3 loop is CATSRRDEQFF. The CDR3 DNA reads as TGTGCCACCAGTAGACGGGATGAGCAGTTCTTC.

The chain joins TRBV29-1 to TRBJ1-2; TRBD1 is a possible D gene (6 bases). With 4 bases removed from V and 12 bases from J, the gap between germline ends came to 15 bases. The CDR3 covers 11 residues. Germline-derived CDR1 and CDR2 are SQVTM and ANQGSEA. The CDR3 DNA follows: TGCAGCGTTGGGGGGGCCGACCGCCACACCTTC. Translated: CSVGGADRHTF.

CDR3 amino acids: CASSSTPAGDSGGYTF. CDR3 DNA sequence: TGTGCCAGCAGCTCCACTCCAGCCGGAGACAGCGGTGGCTACACCTTC. The chain is built from TRBV11-1 and TRBJ1-2; TRBD1 might be the D (5 bases). Trimming removed 4 bases at V and 7 bases at J, with 22 bases between. Germline CDR1 SGHAT, CDR2 FQDESV (reference sequence). The CDR3 runs to 16 residues.

This clonotype was detected many times. The chain is built from TRBV19 and TRBJ1-5, with D unclear. CDR3 length: 14 amino acids. The germline gives CDR1 LNHDA, CDR2 SQIVND (reference sequence). V was cut by 3 bases and J by 3 bases, with 9 bases left in between. CDR3 loop: CASSIGRDNQPQHF. The DNA for the CDR3 is TGTGCCAGTAGTATCGGTAGGGACAATCAGCCCCAGCATTTT.

The genes are TRBV20-1 and TRBJ1-4; D is perhaps TRBD1 (6 bases). The V end was cut by 3 bases, the J end by 8 bases, with 19 bases between. Per germline, CDR1 DFQATT and CDR2 SNEGSKA (reference sequence). This CDR3 spans 15 amino acids. The CDR3 region has the DNA TGCAGTGCTAGCTCAGAGGGGGGATTGGGGGAAAAACTGTTTTTT. Amino acid sequence: CSASSEGGLGEKLFF.

This clonotype was seen at least ten times. The chain links TRBV19 to TRBJ1-5; TRBD1 is a possible D gene (6 bases). This CDR3 is built from 16 residues. CDR1 and CDR2 from the germline V gene are LNHDA and SQIVND (reference sequence). Trimming removed 9 bases from V and 3 bases from J, with 21 bases in between. In nucleotides, the CDR3 is TGTGCCAGCGACCCCGGGAGGGGGACGGCCAATCAGCCCCAGCATTTT. This translates into CASDPGRGTANQPQHF.